This T cell receptor beta chain comes out of a study of blood T cell repertoires in COVID-19. Donors of Cohort 3 who recovered were those that had two negative PCRs, clearance, or symptom resolution. Libraries were prepared by immunoSEQ multiplex PCR; TCRdb keeps only in-frame clonotypes and omits some of them. Found here are 150,000 to 200,000 clones, 70% to 90% of them singletons; the top ten hold approximately 4.7%. V was cut by 0 bases and J by 5 bases, with 7 bases left in between. In germline, CDR1 is SGHDN, CDR2 FVKESK. The CDR3 has 13 amino acids. The clonotype comes from a woman aged 45-60 years who had recovered from COVID-19. The chain carries TRBV14 and TRBJ1-1; no clear D. Specimen: PBMCs or T cells enriched from blood (not recorded which). This CDR3 is CASSQDPETEAFF. CDR3 sequence (DNA): TGTGCCAGCAGCCAAGATCCTGAGACTGAAGCTTTCTTT. The complete variable domain, with remaining parts taken from reference TRBV14 and TRBJ1-1, reads EAGVTQFPSHSVIEKGQTVTLRCDPISGHDNLYWYRRVMGKEIKFLLHFVKESKQDESGMPNNRFLAERTGGTYSTLKVQPAELEDSGVYFCASSQDPETEAFFGQGTRLTVV.